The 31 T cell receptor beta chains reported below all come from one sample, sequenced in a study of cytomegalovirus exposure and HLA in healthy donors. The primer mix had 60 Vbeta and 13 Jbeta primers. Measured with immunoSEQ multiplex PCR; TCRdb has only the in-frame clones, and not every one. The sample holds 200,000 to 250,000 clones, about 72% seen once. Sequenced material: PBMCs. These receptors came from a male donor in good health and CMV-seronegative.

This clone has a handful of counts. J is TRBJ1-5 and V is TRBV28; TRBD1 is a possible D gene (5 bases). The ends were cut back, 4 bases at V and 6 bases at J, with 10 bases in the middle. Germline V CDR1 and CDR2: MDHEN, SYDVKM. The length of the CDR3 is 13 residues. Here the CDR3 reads CASSSGRPQPQHF. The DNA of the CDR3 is TGTGCCAGCAGTTCAGGGAGGCCTCAGCCCCAGCATTTT. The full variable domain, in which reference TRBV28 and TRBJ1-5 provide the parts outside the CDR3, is DVKVTQSSRYLVKRTGEKVFLECVQDMDHENMFWYRQDPGLGLRLIYFSYDVKMKEKGDIPEGYSVSREKKERFSLILESASTNQTSMYLCASSSGRPQPQHFGDGTRLSIL.

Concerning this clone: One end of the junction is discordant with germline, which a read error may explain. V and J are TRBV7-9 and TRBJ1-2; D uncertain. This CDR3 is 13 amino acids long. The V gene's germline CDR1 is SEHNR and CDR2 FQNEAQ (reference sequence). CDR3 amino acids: CSSSPHDIYGYTF. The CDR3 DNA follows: TGTTCCAGCAGCCCTCACGACATCTATGGCTACACCTTC.

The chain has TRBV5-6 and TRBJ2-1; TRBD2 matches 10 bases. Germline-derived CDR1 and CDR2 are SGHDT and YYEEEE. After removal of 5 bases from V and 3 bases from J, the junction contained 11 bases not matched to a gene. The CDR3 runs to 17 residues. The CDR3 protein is CASSLLAGPRNYNEQFF. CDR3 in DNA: TGTGCCAGCAGTTTACTAGCGGGACCACGAAACTACAATGAGCAGTTCTTC.

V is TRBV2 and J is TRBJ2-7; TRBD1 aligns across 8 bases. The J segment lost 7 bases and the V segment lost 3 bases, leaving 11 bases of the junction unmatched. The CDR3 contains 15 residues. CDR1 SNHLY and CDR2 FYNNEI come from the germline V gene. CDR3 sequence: CASSDVGQGAKEQYF. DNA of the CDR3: TGTGCCAGCAGTGACGTCGGGCAGGGGGCGAAAGAGCAGTACTTC.

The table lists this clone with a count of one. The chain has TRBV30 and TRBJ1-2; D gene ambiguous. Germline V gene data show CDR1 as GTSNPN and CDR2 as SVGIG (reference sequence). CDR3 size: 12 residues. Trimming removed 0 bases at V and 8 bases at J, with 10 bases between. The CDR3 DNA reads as TGTGCCTGGAGTGTGGAGCAAAGCGGCTACACCTTC. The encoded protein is CAWSVEQSGYTF.

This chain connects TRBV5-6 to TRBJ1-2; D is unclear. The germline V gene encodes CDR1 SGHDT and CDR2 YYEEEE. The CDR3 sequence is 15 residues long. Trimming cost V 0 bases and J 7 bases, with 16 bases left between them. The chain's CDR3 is CASSLGWASRSGYTF. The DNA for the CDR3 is TGTGCCAGCAGCTTGGGGTGGGCTTCGCGCAGTGGCTACACCTTC. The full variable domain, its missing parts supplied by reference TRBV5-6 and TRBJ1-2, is DAGVTQSPTHLIKTRGQQVTLRCSPKSGHDTVSWYQQALGQGPQFIFQYYEEEERQRGNFPDRFSGHQFPNYSSELNVNALLLGDSALYLCASSLGWASRSGYTFGSGTRLTVV.

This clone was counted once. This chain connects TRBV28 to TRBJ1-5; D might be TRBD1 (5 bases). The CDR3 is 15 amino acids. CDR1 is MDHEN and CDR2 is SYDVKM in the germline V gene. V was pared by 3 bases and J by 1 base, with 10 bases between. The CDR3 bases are TGTGCCAGCAGTTTCTTACAGGCAAGCAATCAGCCCCAGCATTTT. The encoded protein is CASSFLQASNQPQHF.

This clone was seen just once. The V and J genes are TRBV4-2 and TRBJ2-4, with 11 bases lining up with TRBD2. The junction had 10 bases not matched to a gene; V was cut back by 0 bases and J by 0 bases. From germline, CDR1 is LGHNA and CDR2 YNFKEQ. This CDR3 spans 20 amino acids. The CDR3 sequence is CASSQDLVAGGPLAKNIQYF. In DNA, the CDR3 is TGTGCCAGCAGCCAAGATCTGGTAGCGGGAGGGCCTCTAGCCAAAAACATTCAGTACTTC.

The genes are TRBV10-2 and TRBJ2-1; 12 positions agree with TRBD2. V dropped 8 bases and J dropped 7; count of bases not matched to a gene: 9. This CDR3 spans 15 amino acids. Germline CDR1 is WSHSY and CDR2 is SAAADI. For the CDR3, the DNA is TGCGCCAGCCGGGGGGAAACTAGCGGGAGGAATGAGCAGTTCTTC. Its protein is CASRGETSGRNEQFF.

CDR3 loop: CASGPLAGGYNEQFF. The CDR3 bases are TGTGCCAGCGGGCCACTAGCGGGAGGGTACAATGAGCAGTTCTTC. The chain combines TRBV19 with TRBJ2-1; TRBD2 aligns across 13 bases. The CDR3 extends over 15 amino acids. Germline CDR1 LNHDA, CDR2 SQIVND (reference sequence). V was pared by 9 bases and J by 4 bases, with 6 bases of the junction left unmatched.

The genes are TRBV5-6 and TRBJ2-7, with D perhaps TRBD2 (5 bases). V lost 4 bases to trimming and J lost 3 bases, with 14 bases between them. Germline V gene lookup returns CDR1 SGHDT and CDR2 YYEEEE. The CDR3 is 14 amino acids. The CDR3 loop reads CASSPFGVSYEQYF. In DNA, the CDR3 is TGTGCCAGCAGCCCATTCGGGGTGAGCTACGAGCAGTACTTC.

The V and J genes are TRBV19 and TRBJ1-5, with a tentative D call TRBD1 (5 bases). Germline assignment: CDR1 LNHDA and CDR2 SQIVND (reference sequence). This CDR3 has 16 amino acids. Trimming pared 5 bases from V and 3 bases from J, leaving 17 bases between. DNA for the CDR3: TGTGCCAGTAGTGGCCGTTTGGGGCGATACAATCAGCCCCAGCATTTT. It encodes CASSGRLGRYNQPQHF.

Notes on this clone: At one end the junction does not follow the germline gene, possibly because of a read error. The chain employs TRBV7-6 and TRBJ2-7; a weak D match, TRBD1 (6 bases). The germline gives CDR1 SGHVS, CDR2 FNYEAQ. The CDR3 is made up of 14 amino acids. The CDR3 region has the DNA TGTGCCAGCAGCCGCCGGGGCAGGGGCTCCGAGCGGTACTTC. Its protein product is CASSRRGRGSERYF.

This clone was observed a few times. The CDR3 region has the DNA TGCGCCAGCAGTCTCGGGCTAGCGGTAGATACGCAGTATTTT. Translating it yields CASSLGLAVDTQYF. The chain uses TRBV5-1 and TRBJ2-3; 7 bases are a match to TRBD2. V dropped 5 bases and J dropped 5; count of bases not matched to a gene: 8. Germline loops: CDR1 SGHRS, CDR2 YFSETQ. The CDR3 consists of 14 residues.

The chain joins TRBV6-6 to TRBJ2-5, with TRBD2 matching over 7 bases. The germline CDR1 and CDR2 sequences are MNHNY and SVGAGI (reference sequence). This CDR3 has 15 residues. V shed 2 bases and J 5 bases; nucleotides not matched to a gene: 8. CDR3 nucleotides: TGTGCCAGCAGTTACCCCGGGAGGCCTGGGGAGACCCAGTACTTC. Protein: CASSYPGRPGETQYF.

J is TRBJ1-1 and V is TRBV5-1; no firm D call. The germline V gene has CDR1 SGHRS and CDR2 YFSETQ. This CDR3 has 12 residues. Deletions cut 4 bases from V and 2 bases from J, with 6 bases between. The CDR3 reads CASSTVNTEAFF. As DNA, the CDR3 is TGCGCCAGCAGCACAGTCAACACTGAAGCTTTCTTT.

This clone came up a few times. The CDR3 protein is CASSPDTFTNYGYTF. The CDR3 bases are TGCGCCAGCAGCCCTGACACCTTTACCAACTATGGCTACACCTTC. The gene calls are TRBV5-1 and TRBJ1-2; D remains ambiguous. CDR1 is SGHRS, CDR2 YFSETQ, per germline. This CDR3 has 15 amino acids. Trimming stripped 4 bases from V and 2 bases from J, with 15 bases between.

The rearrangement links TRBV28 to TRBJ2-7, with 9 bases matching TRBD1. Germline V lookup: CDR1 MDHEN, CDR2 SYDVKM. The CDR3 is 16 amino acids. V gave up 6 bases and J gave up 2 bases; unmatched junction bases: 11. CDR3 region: CASSTNWDRATYEQYF. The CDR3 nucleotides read TGTGCCAGCAGCACTAACTGGGACAGGGCGACCTACGAGCAGTACTTC. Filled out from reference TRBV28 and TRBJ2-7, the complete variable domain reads DVKVTQSSRYLVKRTGEKVFLECVQDMDHENMFWYRQDPGLGLRLIYFSYDVKMKEKGDIPEGYSVSREKKERFSLILESASTNQTSMYLCASSTNWDRATYEQYFGPGTRLTVT.

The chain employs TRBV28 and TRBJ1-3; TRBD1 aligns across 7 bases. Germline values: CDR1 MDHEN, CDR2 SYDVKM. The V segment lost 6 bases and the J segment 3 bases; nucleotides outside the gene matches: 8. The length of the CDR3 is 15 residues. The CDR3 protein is CASRLGTVFGNTIYF. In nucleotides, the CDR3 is TGTGCCAGCAGACTAGGGACAGTCTTTGGAAACACCATATATTTT.

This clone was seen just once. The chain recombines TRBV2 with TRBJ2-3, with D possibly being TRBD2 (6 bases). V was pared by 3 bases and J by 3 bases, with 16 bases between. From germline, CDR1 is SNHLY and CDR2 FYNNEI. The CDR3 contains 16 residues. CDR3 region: CASSDRTASVTDTQYF. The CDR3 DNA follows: TGTGCCAGCAGTGACAGGACCGCTAGCGTGACAGATACGCAGTATTTT. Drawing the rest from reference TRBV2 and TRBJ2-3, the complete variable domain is EPEVTQTPSHQVTQMGQEVILRCVPISNHLYFYWYRQILGQKVEFLVSFYNNEISEKSEIFDDQFSVERPDGSNFTLKIRSTKLEDSAMYFCASSDRTASVTDTQYFGPGTRLTVL.

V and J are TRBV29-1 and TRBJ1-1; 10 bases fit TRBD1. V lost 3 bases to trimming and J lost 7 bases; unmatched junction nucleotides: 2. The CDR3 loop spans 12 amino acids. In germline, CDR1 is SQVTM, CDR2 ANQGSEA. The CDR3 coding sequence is TGCAGCGTTGAGGGACAGGGGATTGAAGCTTTCTTT. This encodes CSVEGQGIEAFF.

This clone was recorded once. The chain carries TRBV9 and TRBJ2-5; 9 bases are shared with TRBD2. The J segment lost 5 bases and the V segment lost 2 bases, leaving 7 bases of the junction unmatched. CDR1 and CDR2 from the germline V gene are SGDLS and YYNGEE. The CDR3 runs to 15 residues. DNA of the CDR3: TGTGCCAGCAGCGTCGCGGGAGGGCCGGGGGAGACCCAGTACTTC. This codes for CASSVAGGPGETQYF.

CDR3 amino acids: CATTSHEQYF. DNA of the CDR3: TGCGCCACCACTTCCCACGAGCAGTACTTC. The chain carries TRBV10-2 and TRBJ2-5; D is undetermined. The J call may be in error: the DNA end matches TRBJ2-7 better. Germline V CDR1 and CDR2: WSHSY, SAAADI. The CDR3 is 10 amino acids.

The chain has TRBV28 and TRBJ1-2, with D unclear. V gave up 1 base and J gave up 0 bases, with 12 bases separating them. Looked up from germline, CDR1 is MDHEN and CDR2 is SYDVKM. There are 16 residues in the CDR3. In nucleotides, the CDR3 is TGTGCCAGCAGTTTATCACTCTCCGGGACTAACTATGGCTACACCTTC. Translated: CASSLSLSGTNYGYTF.

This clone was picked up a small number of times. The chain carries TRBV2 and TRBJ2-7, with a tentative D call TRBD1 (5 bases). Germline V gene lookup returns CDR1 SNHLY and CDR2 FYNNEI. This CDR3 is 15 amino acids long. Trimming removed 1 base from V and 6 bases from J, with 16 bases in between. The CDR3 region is CASSEDGAQGVEQYF. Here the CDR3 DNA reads TGTGCCAGCAGTGAAGATGGGGCGCAAGGAGTCGAGCAGTACTTC.

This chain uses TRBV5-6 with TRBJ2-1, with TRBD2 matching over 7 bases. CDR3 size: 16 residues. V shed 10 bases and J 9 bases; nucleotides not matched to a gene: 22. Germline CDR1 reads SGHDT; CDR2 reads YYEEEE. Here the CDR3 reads CAAKKRLAARFGEQFF. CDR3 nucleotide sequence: TGTGCCGCCAAGAAGCGGCTAGCGGCCCGATTTGGTGAGCAGTTCTTC. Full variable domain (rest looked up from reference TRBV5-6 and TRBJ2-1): DAGVTQSPTHLIKTRGQQVTLRCSPKSGHDTVSWYQQALGQGPQFIFQYYEEEERQRGNFPDRFSGHQFPNYSSELNVNALLLGDSALYLCAAKKRLAARFGEQFFGPGTRLTVL.

The DNA of the CDR3 is TGTGCCAGCAGGATCCAACAGGGTCAGATTAGCAATCAGCCCCAGCATTTT. As protein: CASRIQQGQISNQPQHF. The gene calls are TRBV28 and TRBJ1-5, with D tentatively TRBD1 (6 bases). CDR3 size: 17 residues. V was cut by 6 bases and J by 0 bases, with 18 bases left in between. Germline V gene data show CDR1 as MDHEN and CDR2 as SYDVKM.

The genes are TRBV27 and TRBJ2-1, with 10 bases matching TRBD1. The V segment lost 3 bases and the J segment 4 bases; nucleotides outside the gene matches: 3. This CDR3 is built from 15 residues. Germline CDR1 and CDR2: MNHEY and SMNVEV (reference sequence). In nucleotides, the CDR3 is TGTGCCAGCAGTTTTGACAGGGGGCCGTACAATGAGCAGTTCTTC. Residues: CASSFDRGPYNEQFF.

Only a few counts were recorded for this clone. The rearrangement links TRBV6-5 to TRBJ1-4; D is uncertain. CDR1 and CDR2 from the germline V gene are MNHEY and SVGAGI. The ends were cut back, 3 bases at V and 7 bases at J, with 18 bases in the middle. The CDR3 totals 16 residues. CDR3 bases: TGTGCCAGCAGTTATTTTTCCGGGGTAGGAACTGAAAAACTGTTTTTT. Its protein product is CASSYFSGVGTEKLFF.

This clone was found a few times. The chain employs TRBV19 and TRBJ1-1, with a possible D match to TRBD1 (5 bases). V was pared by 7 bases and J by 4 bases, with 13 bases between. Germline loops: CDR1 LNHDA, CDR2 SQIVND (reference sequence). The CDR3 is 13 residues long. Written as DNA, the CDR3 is TGTGCCAGTAATAGGGGAAGGGGCACTGAAGCTTTCTTT. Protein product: CASNRGRGTEAFF.

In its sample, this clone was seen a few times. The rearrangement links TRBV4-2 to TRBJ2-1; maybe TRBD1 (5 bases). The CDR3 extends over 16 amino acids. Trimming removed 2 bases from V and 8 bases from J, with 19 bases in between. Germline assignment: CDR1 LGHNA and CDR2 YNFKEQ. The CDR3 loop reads CASSQMGRGVFDEQFF. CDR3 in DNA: TGTGCCAGCAGCCAAATGGGGCGTGGCGTATTCGATGAGCAGTTCTTC.